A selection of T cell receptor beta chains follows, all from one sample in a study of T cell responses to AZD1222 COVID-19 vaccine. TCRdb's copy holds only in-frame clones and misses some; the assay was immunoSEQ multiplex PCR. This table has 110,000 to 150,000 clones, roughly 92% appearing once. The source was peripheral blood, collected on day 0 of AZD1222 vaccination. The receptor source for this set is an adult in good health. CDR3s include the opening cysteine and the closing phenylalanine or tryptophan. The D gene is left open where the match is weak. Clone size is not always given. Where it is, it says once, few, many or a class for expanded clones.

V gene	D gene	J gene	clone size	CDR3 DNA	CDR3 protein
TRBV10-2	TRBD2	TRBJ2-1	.	TGCGCCAGCAGTGAGTCGTGGACTAGCGGGATCCTCTACAATGAGCAGTTCTTC	CASSESWTSGILYNEQFF
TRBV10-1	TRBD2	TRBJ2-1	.	TGCGCCAGCAGTGGGGCTAGCGGGAGGAACGGTGAGCAGTTCTTC	CASSGASGRNGEQFF
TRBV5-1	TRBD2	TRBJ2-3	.	TGCGCCAGCAGCCCCTTCGGGGAGGGCACTTCCACAGATACGCAGTATTTT	CASSPFGEGTSTDTQYF
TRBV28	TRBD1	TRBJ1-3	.	TGTGCCAGCAGTTCCCCGGGACAGTTTCTCGGAAACACCATATATTTT	CASSSPGQFLGNTIYF
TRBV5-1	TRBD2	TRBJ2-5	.	TGCGCCAGCAGACTAGCGGGAGTCCAAGAGACCCAGTACTTC	CASRLAGVQETQYF
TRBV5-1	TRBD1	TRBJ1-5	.	TGCGCCAGCAGCTTGGCCCCATCTACAGGGGGTGCCAATCAGCCCCAGCATTTT	CASSLAPSTGGANQPQHF
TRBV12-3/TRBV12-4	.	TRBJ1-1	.	TGTGCCAGCAGCCGGGACACGGACACTGAAGCTTTCTTT	CASSRDTDTEAFF
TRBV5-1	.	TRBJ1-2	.	TGCGCCAGCAGCTTGGAAGGAGAAAGCTACACCTTC	CASSLEGESYTF
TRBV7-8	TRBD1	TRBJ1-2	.	TGTGCCAGCAGCTTGGACAGGGGCTATGGCTACACCTTC	CASSLDRGYGYTF
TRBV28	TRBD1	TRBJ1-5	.	TGTGCCAGCAGTTTAGGACAGGGTAACAATCAGCCCCAGCATTTT	CASSLGQGNNQPQHF
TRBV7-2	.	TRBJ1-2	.	TGTGCCAGCAGCTTAGTAAGTCAGGATCACGGCTACACCTTC	CASSLVSQDHGYTF
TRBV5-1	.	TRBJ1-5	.	TGCGCCAGCAGCTTGGGGACACCTAGCAATCAGCCCCAGCATTTT	CASSLGTPSNQPQHF
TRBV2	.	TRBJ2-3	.	TGTGCCAGCAGTGAATATTTCGCGGATACGCAGTATTTT	CASSEYFADTQYF
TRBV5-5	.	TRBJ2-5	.	TGTGCCAGCAGCTTAGATGGGATAGAAGAGACCCAGTACTTC	CASSLDGIEETQYF
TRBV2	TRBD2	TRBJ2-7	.	TGTGCCAGCACCTTACTAGCGGTGAGCTCCTACGAGCAGTACTTC	CASTLLAVSSYEQYF
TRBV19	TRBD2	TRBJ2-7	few	TGTGCCAGTAAAGTAGCGGGTGGCTACGAGCAGTACTTC	CASKVAGGYEQYF
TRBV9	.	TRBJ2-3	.	TGTGCCAGCAGCGTAGGAGAGAACCCTCCAGATACGCAGTATTTT	CASSVGENPPDTQYF
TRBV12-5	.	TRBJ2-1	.	TGTGCTAGTGGTTTGGGGACCCCGGGCAATGAGCAGTTCTTC	CASGLGTPGNEQFF
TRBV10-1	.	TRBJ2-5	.	TGCGCCAGCAGTGCAGGGGCTTTCCAAGAGACCCAGTACTTC	CASSAGAFQETQYF
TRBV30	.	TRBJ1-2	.	TGTGCCTGTCACCCCGCGGGGGCGCGAGATGGCTACACCTTC	CACHPAGARDGYTF
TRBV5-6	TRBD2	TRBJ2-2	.	TGTGCCAGCAGCTTGCTAGCGGGAGTTGGGACCGGGGAGCTGTTTTTT	CASSLLAGVGTGELFF
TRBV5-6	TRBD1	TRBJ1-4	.	TGTGCCAGCAGCCAAAACACAGGGGGCGGGGATAATGAAAAACTGTTTTTT	CASSQNTGGGDNEKLFF
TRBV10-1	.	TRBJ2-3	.	TGCGCCAGTAGGACGGCTCCCACAGATACGCAGTATTTT	CASRTAPTDTQYF
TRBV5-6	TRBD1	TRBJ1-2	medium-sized	TGTGCCAGCAGCCCTATCACAGGGGCTAACTATGGCTACACCTTC	CASSPITGANYGYTF
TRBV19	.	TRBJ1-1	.	TGTGCCAGTAGTATAGTTGTGAACACTGAAGCTTTCTTT	CASSIVVNTEAFF
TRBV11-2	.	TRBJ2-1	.	TGTGCCAGCAGCGGTGGGCGGGTAGCCAACAATGAGCAGTTCTTC	CASSGGRVANNEQFF
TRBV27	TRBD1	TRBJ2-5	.	TGTGCCAGCAGTTTATCAGGGGGCCATAGGGGAGAGACCCAGTACTTC	CASSLSGGHRGETQYF
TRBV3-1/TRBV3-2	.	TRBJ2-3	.	TGTGCCAGCAGCCCCCCATCGTCCAAGAATACGCAGTATTTT	CASSPPSSKNTQYF
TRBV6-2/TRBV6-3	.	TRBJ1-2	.	TGTGCCAGCAGTTACTCTCATGGCTACACCTTC	CASSYSHGYTF
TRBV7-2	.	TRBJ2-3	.	TGTGCCAGCAGCTCCAACGGCTATCACACAGATACGCAGTATTTT	CASSSNGYHTDTQYF
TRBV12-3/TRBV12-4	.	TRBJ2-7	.	TGTGCCAGCAGTTTCGCCTACGAGCAGTACTTC	CASSFAYEQYF
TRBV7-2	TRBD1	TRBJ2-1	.	TGTGCCAGCACCCCGTTCCGGGACAGGGTCAATGAGCAGTTCTTC	CASTPFRDRVNEQFF
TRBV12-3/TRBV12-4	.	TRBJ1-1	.	TGTGCCAGCAGTCCCCGGTGGGGGTCTGAAGCTTTCTTT	CASSPRWGSEAFF
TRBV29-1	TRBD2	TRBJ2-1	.	TGCAGCGTTGATGCGACTAGCGGGAGTAATGAGCAGTTCTTC	CSVDATSGSNEQFF
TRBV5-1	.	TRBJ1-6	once	TGCGCCAGCAGCTTGATCGGTCAGCCTTGGCATAATTCACCCCTCCACTTT	CASSLIGQPWHNSPLHF
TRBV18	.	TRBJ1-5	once	TGTGCCAGCTCAGGGGAGGGCCAGCCCCAGCATTTT	CASSGEGQPQHF
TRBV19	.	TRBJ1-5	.	TGTGCCAGTAGTATTCGGCAGGGTGGTCAGCCCCAGCATTTT	CASSIRQGGQPQHF
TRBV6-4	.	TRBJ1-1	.	TGTGCCAGCCTCCCCAATCGCCAGGACGGCAGGGAAGCTTTCTTT	CASLPNRQDGREAFF
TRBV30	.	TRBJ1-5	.	TGTGCCTGGAGTGAGAGGGTTCTCGGTCAGCCCCAGCATTTT	CAWSERVLGQPQHF
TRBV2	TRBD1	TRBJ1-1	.	TGTGCCAGCATTATACTTACCAGGGGGCGGGAAGCTTTCTTT	CASIILTRGREAFF
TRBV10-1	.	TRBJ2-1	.	TGCGCCAGCAGTGAGTCGGCTCAGTCCTACAATGAGCAGTTCTTC	CASSESAQSYNEQFF
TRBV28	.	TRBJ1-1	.	TGTGCCAGCAGTTTGTCTCTTAACACTGAAGCTTTCTTT	CASSLSLNTEAFF
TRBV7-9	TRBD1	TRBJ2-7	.	TGTGCCAGCAGCCCGAGGACAGGGAAGAGCTACGAGCAGTACTTC	CASSPRTGKSYEQYF
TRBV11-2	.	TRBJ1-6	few	TGTGCCAGCAGCCCAGGCCTGGGGAATTCACCCCTCCACTTT	CASSPGLGNSPLHF
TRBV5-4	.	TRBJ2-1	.	TGTGCCAGCAGCTTGGTGGCGGGGCCGCAGTTCTTC	CASSLVAGPQFF
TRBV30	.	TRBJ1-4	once	TGTGCCTGGAGCCCTAAGCGGGGGGCGCTTTCTAATGAAAAACTGTTTTTT	CAWSPKRGALSNEKLFF
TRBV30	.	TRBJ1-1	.	TGTGCCTGGAGTACCATGAACACTGAAGCTTTCTTT	CAWSTMNTEAFF
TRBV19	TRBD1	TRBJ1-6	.	TGTGCCAGTAGTATGCCAACAGGGGGGTCCTATAATTCACCCCTCCACTTT	CASSMPTGGSYNSPLHF
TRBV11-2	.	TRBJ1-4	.	TGTGCCAGCAGCTTAGAATCGTTGGAAAAACTGTTTTTT	CASSLESLEKLFF
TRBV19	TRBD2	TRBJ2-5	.	TGTGCCAGTAGTATGTATAGCGGGAGGGCCTCGGGGACCCAGTACTTC	CASSMYSGRASGTQYF
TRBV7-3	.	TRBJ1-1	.	TGTGCCAGCAGCGAGGGACATCAGAACACTGAAGCTTTCTTT	CASSEGHQNTEAFF
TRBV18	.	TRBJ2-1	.	TGTGCCAGCTCACCCGACTCCTACAATGAGCAGTTCTTC	CASSPDSYNEQFF
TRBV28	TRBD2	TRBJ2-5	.	TGTGCCAGCAGCACGGGACTAGCGGGAGTGGAAGAGACCCAGTACTTC	CASSTGLAGVEETQYF
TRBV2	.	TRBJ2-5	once	TGTGCCAGCAGTGAGGGGGGCGGGTTCCAAGAGACCCAGTACTTC	CASSEGGGFQETQYF
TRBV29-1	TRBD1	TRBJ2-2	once	TGCAGCGTTGCTGGGGACAGGGGGCTAGGAAACACCGGGGAGCTGTTTTTT	CSVAGDRGLGNTGELFF
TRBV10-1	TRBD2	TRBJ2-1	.	TGCGCCAGCAGTGAGCGGGAGGCGGGTGAGCAGTTCTTC	CASSEREAGEQFF
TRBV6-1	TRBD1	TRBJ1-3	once	TGTGCCAGCAGTGAAATGAAGGGGGCCGGAAACACCATATATTTT	CASSEMKGAGNTIYF